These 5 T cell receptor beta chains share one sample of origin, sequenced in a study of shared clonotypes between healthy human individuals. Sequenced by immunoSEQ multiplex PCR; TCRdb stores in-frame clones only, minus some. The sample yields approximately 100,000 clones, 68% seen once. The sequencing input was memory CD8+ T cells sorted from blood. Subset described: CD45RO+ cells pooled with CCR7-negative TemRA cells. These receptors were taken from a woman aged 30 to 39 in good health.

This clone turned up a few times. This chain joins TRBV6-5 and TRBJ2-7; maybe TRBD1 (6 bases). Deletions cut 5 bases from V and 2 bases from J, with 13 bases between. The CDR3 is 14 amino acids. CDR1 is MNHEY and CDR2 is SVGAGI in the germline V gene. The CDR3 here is CASSPNRAPYEQYF. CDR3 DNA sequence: TGTGCCAGCAGTCCAAACAGGGCTCCCTACGAGCAGTACTTC.

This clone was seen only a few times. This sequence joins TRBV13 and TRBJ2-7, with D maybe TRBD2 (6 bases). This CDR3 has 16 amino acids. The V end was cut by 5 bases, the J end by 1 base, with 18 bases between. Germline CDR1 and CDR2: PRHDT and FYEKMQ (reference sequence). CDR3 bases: TGTGCCAGCAGCCCAAATAGCGGAGTGTCTTCCTACGAGCAGTACTTC. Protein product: CASSPNSGVSSYEQYF.

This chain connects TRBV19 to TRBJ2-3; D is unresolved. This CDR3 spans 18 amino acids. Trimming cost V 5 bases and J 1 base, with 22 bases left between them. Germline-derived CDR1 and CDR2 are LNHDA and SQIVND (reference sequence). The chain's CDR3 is CASSPQSRKHRGTDTQYF. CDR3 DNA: TGTGCCAGTAGTCCCCAATCTCGGAAACACCGAGGCACAGATACGCAGTATTTT.

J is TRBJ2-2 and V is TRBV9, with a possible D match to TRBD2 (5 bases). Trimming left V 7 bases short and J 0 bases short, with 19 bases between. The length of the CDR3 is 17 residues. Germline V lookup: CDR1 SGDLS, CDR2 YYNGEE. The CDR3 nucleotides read TGTGCCAGCGGATCTCCCCTCCGGAGGTCGAACACCGGGGAGCTGTTTTTT. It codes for CASGSPLRRSNTGELFF.

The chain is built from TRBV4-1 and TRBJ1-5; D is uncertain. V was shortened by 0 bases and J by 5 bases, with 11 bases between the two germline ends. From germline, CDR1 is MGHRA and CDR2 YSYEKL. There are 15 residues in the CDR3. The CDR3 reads CASSQDGVGYQPQHF. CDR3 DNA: TGCGCCAGCAGCCAAGATGGGGTGGGCTATCAGCCCCAGCATTTT.